Listed below are T cell receptor beta chains from one sample, sequenced in a study of vaccination and CD4 T cells after COVID-19. TCRdb independently ran MiXCR on the PCR reads; one entry per CDR3 protein. The sample shows 20,000 to 25,000 distinct CDR3 sequences, about 29% of them seen only once. The antigens of these receptors remain unknown. Source: CD4+ T cells from blood, cultured in vitro, taken about 7 months after SARS-CoV-2 vaccination. These receptors were obtained from a human donor who had recovered from COVID-19. Each CDR3 is given with its conserved first and last residue. Fields, in order: CDR3 protein, CDR3 DNA, V gene, J gene, clone size, D gene. A D gene is named only where the DNA matches it firmly. Expanded clones are given a class, and other clones once, few, many or no size at all.

CASSRQTSQPQHF	TGTGCCAGTAGTCGGCAGACTAGTCAGCCCCAGCATTTT	TRBV19	TRBJ1-5	once	.
CASSSGRNIQYF	TGTGCCAGCAGTTCTGGGAGAAACATTCAGTACTTC	TRBV28	TRBJ2-4	few	.
CASSGSGGNTGELFF	TGTGCCAGCAGCGGAAGCGGGGGGAACACCGGGGAGCTGTTTTTT	TRBV7-9	TRBJ2-2	.	TRBD2
CASRRGRGESNQPQHF	TGTGCCAGCAGGAGGGGTCGGGGGGAGAGCAATCAGCCCCAGCATTTT	TRBV6-1	TRBJ1-5	.	.
CASSPDREGTQYF	TGTGCCAGCTCACCAGACCGGGAGGGGACCCAGTACTTC	TRBV18	TRBJ2-5	.	TRBD2
CSARAPRGHEQYF	TGCAGTGCTAGAGCCCCGCGGGGCCACGAGCAGTACTTC	TRBV20-1	TRBJ2-7	few	.
CASSLTPGGQNSYNEQFF	TGTGCCAGCAGCTTGACCCCAGGTGGCCAAAACTCCTACAATGAGCAGTTCTTC	TRBV7-3	TRBJ2-1	few	.
CATSRGRGLTFYNEQFF	TGTGCCACCAGCAGGGGAAGAGGACTAACCTTTTACAATGAGCAGTTCTTC	TRBV15	TRBJ2-1	.	.
CASSPRLGVGSGTEAFF	TGTGCCAGCAGCCCTAGGCTGGGGGTTGGGAGCGGAACTGAAGCTTTCTTT	TRBV7-9	TRBJ1-1	.	.
CSVIGTGMGEQFF	TGCAGTGTTATCGGGACAGGTATGGGTGAGCAGTTCTTC	TRBV20-1	TRBJ2-1	few	TRBD1
CSAGHTGTQYF	TGCAGTGCTGGACACACAGGGACCCAGTACTTC	TRBV20-1	TRBJ2-5	few	.
CASSFNNWRRRGSNEQFF	TGTGCCAGCAGCTTTAACAACTGGCGGCGGAGGGGGTCCAATGAGCAGTTCTTC	TRBV7-8	TRBJ2-1	.	.
CASSEPLRLEETQYF	TGTGCCAGCAGTGAACCTCTCCGACTTGAAGAGACCCAGTACTTC	TRBV6-1	TRBJ2-5	.	.
CASTLDLYEQYF	TGTGCCAGCACCTTAGACTTATACGAGCAGTACTTC	TRBV6-1	TRBJ2-7	.	.
CASSLYRTQGKKETQYF	TGCGCCAGCAGTCTATACCGAACACAGGGTAAGAAAGAGACCCAGTACTTC	TRBV10-1	TRBJ2-5	.	.
CSATRTSGSVDEQFF	TGCAGTGCTACACGGACTAGCGGGAGTGTGGATGAGCAGTTCTTC	TRBV20-1	TRBJ2-1	few	TRBD2
CSGGSGTDTQYF	TGCAGTGGAGGTAGCGGCACAGATACGCAGTATTTT	TRBV20-1	TRBJ2-3	.	.
CASITSGLGAGELFF	TGTGCCAGCATCACTAGCGGGTTAGGGGCCGGGGAGCTGTTTTTT	TRBV28	TRBJ2-2	.	TRBD2
CSARAQKSSLGYSGANVLTF	TGCAGTGCTAGAGCCCAAAAATCCAGTTTAGGCTATTCTGGGGCCAACGTCCTGACTTTC	TRBV20-1	TRBJ2-6	.	.
CSVEDPKRRETQYF	TGCAGCGTTGAAGATCCTAAACGGAGGGAGACCCAGTACTTC	TRBV29-1	TRBJ2-5	.	.
CASSPTGFDSPLHF	TGTGCCAGCAGCCCGACAGGGTTCGATTCACCCCTCCACTTT	TRBV7-9	TRBJ1-6	few	TRBD1
CASSEAGVAYGYTF	TGTGCCAGCAGTGAGGCAGGGGTGGCCTATGGCTACACCTTC	TRBV25-1	TRBJ1-2	few	.
CSAQRTADTQYF	TGCAGTGCCCAAAGAACGGCAGATACGCAGTATTTT	TRBV20-1	TRBJ2-3	large	.
CASSFSGMNTEAFF	TGTGCCAGCAGTTTCTCAGGGATGAACACTGAAGCTTTCTTT	TRBV28	TRBJ1-1	.	.
CSAVIQGARTDTQYF	TGCAGTGCGGTTATACAGGGGGCGAGGACAGATACGCAGTATTTT	TRBV20-1	TRBJ2-3	few	TRBD1
CAECMGGHSYEQYF	TGTGCCGAGTGTATGGGCGGGCATTCCTACGAGCAGTACTTC	TRBV21-1	TRBJ2-7	few	.
CASRSGFMQNEQFF	TGTGCCAGCAGATCCGGGTTTATGCAGAATGAGCAGTTCTTC	TRBV28	TRBJ2-1	.	.
CASSQRFAGAPSSYEQYF	TGCGCCAGCAGCCAAAGGTTCGCAGGGGCCCCAAGCTCCTACGAGCAGTACTTC	TRBV4-1	TRBJ2-7	.	.
CASSPDNQPQHF	TGTGCCAGTAGTCCCGATAATCAGCCCCAGCATTTT	TRBV19	TRBJ1-5	.	.
CATSGDRNTEAFF	TGTGCCACCAGCGGAGATAGGAACACTGAAGCTTTCTTT	TRBV15	TRBJ1-1	.	.
CASRPRQGGYNEQFF	TGTGCCAGCAGACCTCGACAGGGGGGGTACAATGAGCAGTTCTTC	TRBV27	TRBJ2-1	.	TRBD1
CSVGQGGGQETQYF	TGCAGCGTCGGACAGGGTGGGGGTCAAGAGACCCAGTACTTC	TRBV29-1	TRBJ2-5	.	TRBD1
CASSLRDTQYF	TGTGCCAGCAGCTTACGAGATACGCAGTATTTT	TRBV7-2	TRBJ2-3	.	.
CATSDSGTGDGYNEQFF	TGTGCCACCAGTGACTCCGGGACAGGGGATGGGTACAATGAGCAGTTCTTC	TRBV24-1	TRBJ2-1	.	TRBD1
CSVRTGPGELFF	TGCAGTGTTCGGACAGGGCCCGGGGAGCTGTTTTTT	TRBV20-1	TRBJ2-2	few	TRBD1
CSARGSSSGRRYNEQFF	TGCAGTGCTAGGGGTTCGTCTAGCGGGAGGAGGTACAATGAGCAGTTCTTC	TRBV20-1	TRBJ2-1	few	TRBD2
CASSLSAGTYEQYF	TGTGCCAGCAGTTTATCGGCAGGGACCTACGAGCAGTACTTC	TRBV28	TRBJ2-7	.	.
CASSYAGQSSYNSPLHF	TGTGCCAGCAGTTACGCTGGACAGAGCTCCTATAATTCACCCCTCCACTTT	TRBV27	TRBJ1-6	.	.
CASSLAGGASYEQYF	TGTGCCAGCAGCTTAGCGGGCGGAGCCTCCTACGAGCAGTACTTC	TRBV7-2	TRBJ2-7	few	.
CASSIEGYGETQYF	TGTGCCAGTAGTATTGAGGGGTATGGGGAGACCCAGTACTTC	TRBV19	TRBJ2-5	few	.
CATSAQENQPQHF	TGTGCCACCAGTGCGCAGGAAAATCAGCCCCAGCATTTT	TRBV24-1	TRBJ1-5	.	.
CASSQSGTRSYEQYF	TGCGCCAGCAGCCAATCCGGGACTAGGTCCTACGAGCAGTACTTC	TRBV4-1	TRBJ2-7	.	TRBD2
CAISQTSGGPNEQFF	TGTGCCATCAGTCAGACTAGCGGGGGGCCCAATGAGCAGTTCTTC	TRBV10-3	TRBJ2-1	.	TRBD2
CSAPPGLYTGNNQPQHF	TGCAGTGCCCCGCCCGGCCTATATACAGGCAACAATCAGCCCCAGCATTTT	TRBV20-1	TRBJ1-5	.	.
CASSSYSSGNQETQYF	TGTGCCAGCAGTTCCTACAGTAGCGGGAACCAAGAGACCCAGTACTTC	TRBV27	TRBJ2-5	.	TRBD2
CASSLSQGFGYEQYF	TGTGCCAGCAGTTTATCCCAGGGCTTCGGGTACGAGCAGTACTTC	TRBV27	TRBJ2-7	once	.
CASSPRQGSSYEQYF	TGTGCCAGCAGCCCCCGGCAGGGCAGCTCCTACGAGCAGTACTTC	TRBV7-2	TRBJ2-7	.	.
CASSGTGGWGDSHEQFF	TGTGCCAGCAGTGGGACAGGGGGCTGGGGAGATAGCCATGAGCAGTTCTTC	TRBV6-1	TRBJ2-1	medium-sized	TRBD1
CSAGVSYEQYF	TGCAGTGCTGGAGTCTCCTACGAGCAGTACTTC	TRBV20-1	TRBJ2-7	.	.
CASSLVGTNNSPLHF	TGCGCCAGCAGCTTGGTGGGAACCAATAATTCACCCCTCCACTTT	TRBV5-1	TRBJ1-6	.	.